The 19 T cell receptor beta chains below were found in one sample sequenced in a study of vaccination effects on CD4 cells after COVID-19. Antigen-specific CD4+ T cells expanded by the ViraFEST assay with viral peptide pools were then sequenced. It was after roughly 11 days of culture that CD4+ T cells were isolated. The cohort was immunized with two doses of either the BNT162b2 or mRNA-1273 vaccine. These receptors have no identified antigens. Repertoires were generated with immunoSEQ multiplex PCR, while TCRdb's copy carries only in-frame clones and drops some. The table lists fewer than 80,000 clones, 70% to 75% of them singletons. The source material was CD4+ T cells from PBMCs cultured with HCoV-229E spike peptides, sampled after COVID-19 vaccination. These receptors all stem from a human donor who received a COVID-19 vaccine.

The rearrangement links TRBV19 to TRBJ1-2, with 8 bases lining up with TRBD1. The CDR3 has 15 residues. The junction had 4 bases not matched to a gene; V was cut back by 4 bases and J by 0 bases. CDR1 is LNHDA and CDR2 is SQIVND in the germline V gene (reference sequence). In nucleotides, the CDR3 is TGTGCCAGTAGTAAGGACAGGGCTTCTAACTATGGCTACACCTTC. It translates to CASSKDRASNYGYTF.

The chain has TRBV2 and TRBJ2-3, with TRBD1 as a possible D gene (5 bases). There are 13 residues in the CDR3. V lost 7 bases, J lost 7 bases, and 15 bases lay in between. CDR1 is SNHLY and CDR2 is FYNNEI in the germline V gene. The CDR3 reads CASKGRGRNTQYF. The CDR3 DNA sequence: TGTGCCAGCAAGGGTAGGGGTAGAAATACGCAGTATTTT. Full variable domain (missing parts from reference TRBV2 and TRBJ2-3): EPEVTQTPSHQVTQMGQEVILRCVPISNHLYFYWYRQILGQKVEFLVSFYNNEISEKSEIFDDQFSVERPDGSNFTLKIRSTKLEDSAMYFCASKGRGRNTQYFGPGTRLTVL.

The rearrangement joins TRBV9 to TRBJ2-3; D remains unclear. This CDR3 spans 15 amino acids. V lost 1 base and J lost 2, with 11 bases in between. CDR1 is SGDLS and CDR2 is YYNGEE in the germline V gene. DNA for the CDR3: TGTGCCAGCAGCGTATTCGCTGGAAACACAGATACGCAGTATTTT. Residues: CASSVFAGNTDTQYF.

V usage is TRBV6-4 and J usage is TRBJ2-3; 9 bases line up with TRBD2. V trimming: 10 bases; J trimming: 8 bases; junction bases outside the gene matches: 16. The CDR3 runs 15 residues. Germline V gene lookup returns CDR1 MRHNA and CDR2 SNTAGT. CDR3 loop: CATQAGLAGPGTQYF. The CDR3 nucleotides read TGTGCCACCCAAGCGGGCCTAGCGGGGCCCGGTACGCAGTATTTT.

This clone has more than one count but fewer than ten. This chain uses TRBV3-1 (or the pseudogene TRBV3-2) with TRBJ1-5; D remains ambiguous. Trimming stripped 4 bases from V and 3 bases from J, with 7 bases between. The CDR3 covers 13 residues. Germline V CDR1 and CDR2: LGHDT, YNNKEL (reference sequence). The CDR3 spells CASSPENNQPQHF. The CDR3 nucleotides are TGTGCCAGCAGCCCCGAAAACAATCAGCCCCAGCATTTT.

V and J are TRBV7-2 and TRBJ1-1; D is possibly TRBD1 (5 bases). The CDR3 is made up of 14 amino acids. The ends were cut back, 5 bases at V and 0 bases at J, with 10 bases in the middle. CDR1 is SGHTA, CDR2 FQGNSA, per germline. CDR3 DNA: TGTGCCAGCAGCAAGGACACAGTGAACACTGAAGCTTTCTTT. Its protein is CASSKDTVNTEAFF.

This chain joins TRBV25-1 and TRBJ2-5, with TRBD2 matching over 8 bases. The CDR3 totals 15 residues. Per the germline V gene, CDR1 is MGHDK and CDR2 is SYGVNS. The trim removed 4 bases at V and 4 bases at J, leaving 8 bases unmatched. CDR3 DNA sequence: TGTGCCAGCAGTGTAGCCGGGGGGGCCCGAGAGACCCAGTACTTC. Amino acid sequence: CASSVAGGARETQYF. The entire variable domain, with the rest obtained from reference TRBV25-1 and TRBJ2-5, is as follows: EADIYQTPRYLVIGTGKKITLECSQTMGHDKMYWYQQDPGMELHLIHYSYGVNSTEKGDLSSESTVSRIRTEHFPLTLESARPSHTSQYLCASSVAGGARETQYFGPGTRLLVL.

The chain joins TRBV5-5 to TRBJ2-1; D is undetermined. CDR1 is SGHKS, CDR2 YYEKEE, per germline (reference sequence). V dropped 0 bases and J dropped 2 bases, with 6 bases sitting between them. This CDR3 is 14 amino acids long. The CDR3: CASSLEGAYNEQFF. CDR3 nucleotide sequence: TGTGCCAGCAGCTTGGAGGGTGCCTACAATGAGCAGTTCTTC.

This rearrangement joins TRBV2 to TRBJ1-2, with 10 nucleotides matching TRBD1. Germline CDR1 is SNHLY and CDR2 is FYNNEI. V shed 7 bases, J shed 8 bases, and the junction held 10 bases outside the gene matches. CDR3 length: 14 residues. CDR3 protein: CASNWDRGSEGYTF. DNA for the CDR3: TGTGCCAGCAACTGGGACAGGGGAAGTGAGGGCTACACCTTC.

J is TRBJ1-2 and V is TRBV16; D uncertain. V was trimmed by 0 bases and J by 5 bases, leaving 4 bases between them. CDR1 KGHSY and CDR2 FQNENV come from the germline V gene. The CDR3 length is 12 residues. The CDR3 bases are TGTGCCAGCAGCCAATCGAGTTATGGCTACACCTTC. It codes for CASSQSSYGYTF.

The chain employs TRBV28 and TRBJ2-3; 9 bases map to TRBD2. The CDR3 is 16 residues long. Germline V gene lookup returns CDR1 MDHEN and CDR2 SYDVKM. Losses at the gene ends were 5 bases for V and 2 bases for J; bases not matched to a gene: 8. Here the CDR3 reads CASSHRIAGDTDTQYF. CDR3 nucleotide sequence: TGTGCCAGCAGTCATCGGATAGCGGGGGACACAGATACGCAGTATTTT.

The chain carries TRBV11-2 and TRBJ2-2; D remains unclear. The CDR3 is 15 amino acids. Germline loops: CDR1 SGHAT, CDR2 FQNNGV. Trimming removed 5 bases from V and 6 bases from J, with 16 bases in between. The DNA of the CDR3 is TGTGCCAGCAGCCCCCAAGGTGTGGGTGCCGGGGAGCTGTTTTTT. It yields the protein CASSPQGVGAGELFF.

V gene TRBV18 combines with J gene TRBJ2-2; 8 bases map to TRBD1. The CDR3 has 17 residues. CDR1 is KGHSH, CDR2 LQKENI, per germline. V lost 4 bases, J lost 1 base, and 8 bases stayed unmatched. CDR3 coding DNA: TGTGCCAGCTCACTATTATCCGGGACAGGGAACACCGGGGAGCTGTTTTTT. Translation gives CASSLLSGTGNTGELFF.

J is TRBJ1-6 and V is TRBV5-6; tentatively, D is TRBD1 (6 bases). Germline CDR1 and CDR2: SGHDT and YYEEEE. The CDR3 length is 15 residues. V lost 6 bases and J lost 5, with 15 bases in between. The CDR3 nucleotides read TGTGCCAGCACCACAGGGAGCTACAATAATTCACCCCTCCACTTT. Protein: CASTTGSYNNSPLHF. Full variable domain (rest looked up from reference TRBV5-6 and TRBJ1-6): DAGVTQSPTHLIKTRGQQVTLRCSPKSGHDTVSWYQQALGQGPQFIFQYYEEEERQRGNFPDRFSGHQFPNYSSELNVNALLLGDSALYLCASTTGSYNNSPLHFGNGTRLTVT.

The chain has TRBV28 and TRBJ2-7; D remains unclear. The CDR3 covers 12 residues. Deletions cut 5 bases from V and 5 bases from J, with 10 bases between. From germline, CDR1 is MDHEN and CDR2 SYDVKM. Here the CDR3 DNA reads TGTGCCAGCAGTCGAAGCACACACGAGCAGTACGTC. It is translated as CASSRSTHEQYV.

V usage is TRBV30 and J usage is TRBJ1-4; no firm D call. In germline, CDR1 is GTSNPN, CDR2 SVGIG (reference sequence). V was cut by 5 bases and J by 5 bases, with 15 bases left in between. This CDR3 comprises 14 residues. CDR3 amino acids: CAWSGLSQNEKLFF. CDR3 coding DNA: TGTGCCTGGTCAGGCTTGTCGCAAAATGAAAAACTGTTTTTT.

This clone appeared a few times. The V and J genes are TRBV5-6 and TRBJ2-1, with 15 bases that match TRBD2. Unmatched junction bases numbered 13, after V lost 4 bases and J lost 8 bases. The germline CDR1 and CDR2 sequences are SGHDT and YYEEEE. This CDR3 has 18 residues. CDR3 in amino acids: CASSHWKGLAGGGDEQFF. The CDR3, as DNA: TGTGCCAGCAGCCATTGGAAGGGACTAGCGGGGGGAGGGGATGAGCAGTTCTTC.

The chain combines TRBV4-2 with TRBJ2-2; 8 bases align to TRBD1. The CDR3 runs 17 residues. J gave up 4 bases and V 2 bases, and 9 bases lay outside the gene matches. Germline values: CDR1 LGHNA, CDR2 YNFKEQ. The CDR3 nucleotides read TGTGCCAGCAGCCAACCCTCTCGACAGGGGTTCACCGGGGAGCTGTTTTTT. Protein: CASSQPSRQGFTGELFF.

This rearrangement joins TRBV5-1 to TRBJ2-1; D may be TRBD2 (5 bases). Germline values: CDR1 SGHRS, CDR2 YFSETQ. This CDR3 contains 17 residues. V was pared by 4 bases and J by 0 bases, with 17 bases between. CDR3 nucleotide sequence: TGCGCCAGCAGCCCCCGAGGGATTGCTAGCTCCTACAATGAGCAGTTCTTC. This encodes CASSPRGIASSYNEQFF.